This TCR beta chain was documented in a study of cytomegalovirus exposure and HLA in healthy donors. Study in general: For the approximately 360 genotyped donors, over 80% fell within the Caucasian-associated ancestry cluster. Study-wide results and limits: More clonal expansion characterized HLA-associated TCR beta chains than equally common others in a later analysis.

On this clone itself: Antigen unknown.

V lost 0 bases to trimming and J lost 5 bases, with 13 bases between them. From germline, CDR1 is LGHNA and CDR2 YNFKEQ. This CDR3 is built from 15 residues. This PCR relied on a set of 60 Vbeta primers and 13 Jbeta primers. Assay: immunoSEQ multiplex PCR; the TCRdb copy retains only in-frame clones and omits some. The data show around 150,000 clones, over 60% seen once. The origin of this receptor is a woman younger than 45 in good health and CMV-seronegative. V is TRBV4-2 and J is TRBJ2-5; weak D call: TRBD1 (5 bases). Sequenced input: PBMCs. The CDR3 sequence is CASSQEMGRAETQYF. The DNA of the CDR3 is TGTGCCAGCAGCCAAGAAATGGGCAGGGCGGAGACCCAGTACTTC.